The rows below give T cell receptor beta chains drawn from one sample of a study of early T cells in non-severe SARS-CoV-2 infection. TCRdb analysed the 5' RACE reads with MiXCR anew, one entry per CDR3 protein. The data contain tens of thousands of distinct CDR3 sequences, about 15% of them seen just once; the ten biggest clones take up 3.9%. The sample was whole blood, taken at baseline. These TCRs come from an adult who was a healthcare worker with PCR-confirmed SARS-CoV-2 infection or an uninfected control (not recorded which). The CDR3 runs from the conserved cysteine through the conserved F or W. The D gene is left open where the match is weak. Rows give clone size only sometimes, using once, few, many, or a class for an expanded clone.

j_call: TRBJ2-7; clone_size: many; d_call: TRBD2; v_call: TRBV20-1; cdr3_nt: TGCAGTGCTAGAGCGGGAGGCCCCTCCTACGAGCAGTACTTC; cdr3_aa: CSARAGGPSYEQYF
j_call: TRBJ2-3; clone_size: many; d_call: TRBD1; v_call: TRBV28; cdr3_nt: TGTGCCAGCTTCGGGACAGGGCGCACAGATACGCAGTATTTT; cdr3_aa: CASFGTGRTDTQYF
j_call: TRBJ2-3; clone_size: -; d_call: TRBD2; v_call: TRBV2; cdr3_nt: TGTGCCAGCGGTGACGAGGTGAGCGGGAGGAGCACAGATACGCAGTATTTT; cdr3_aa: CASGDEVSGRSTDTQYF
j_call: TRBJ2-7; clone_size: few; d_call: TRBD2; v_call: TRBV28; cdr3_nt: TGTGCCAGCAGAGCCGGGACTAGCGGGAGTAAAGGGTACTTC; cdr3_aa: CASRAGTSGSKGYF
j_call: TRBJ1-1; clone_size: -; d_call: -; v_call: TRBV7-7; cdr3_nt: TGTGCCAGCAGCCAAGCCCCGAACACTGAAGCTTTCTTT; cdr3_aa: CASSQAPNTEAFF
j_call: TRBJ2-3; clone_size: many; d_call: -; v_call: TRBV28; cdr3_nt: TGTGCCAGCAATCAAAGGGCAGATACGCAGTATTTT; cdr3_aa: CASNQRADTQYF
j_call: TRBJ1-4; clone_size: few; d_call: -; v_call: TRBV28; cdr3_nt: TGTGCCAGCAGTCCCGTGCCAGGGCGAGAAAAACTGTTTTTT; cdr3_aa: CASSPVPGREKLFF
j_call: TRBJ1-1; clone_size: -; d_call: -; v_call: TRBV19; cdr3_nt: TGTGCCAGTACTCCGTTTTATGGTTGGAACACTGAAGCTTTCTTT; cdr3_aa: CASTPFYGWNTEAFF
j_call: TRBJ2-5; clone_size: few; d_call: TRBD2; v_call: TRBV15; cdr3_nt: TGTGCCACCAGCAGAGAGGGGGGACTAGACGAGACCCAGTACTTC; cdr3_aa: CATSREGGLDETQYF
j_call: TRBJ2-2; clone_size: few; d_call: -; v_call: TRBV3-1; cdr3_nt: TGTGCCAGCAGCCAACTACTCGCCACCGGGGAGCTGTTTTTT; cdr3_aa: CASSQLLATGELFF
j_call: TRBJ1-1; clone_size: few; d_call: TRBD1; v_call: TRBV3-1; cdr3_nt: TGTGCCAGCAGCGAGAGCCCGGGACAGGGGCGCCCGGGAGCTTTCTTT; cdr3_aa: CASSESPGQGRPGAFF
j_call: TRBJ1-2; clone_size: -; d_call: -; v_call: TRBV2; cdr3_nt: TGTGCCAGCATTGGGGGCGCCTACTATGGCTACACCTTC; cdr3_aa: CASIGGAYYGYTF
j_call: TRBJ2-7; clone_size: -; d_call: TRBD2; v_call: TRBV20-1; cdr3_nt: TGCAGTGCTACCTCTAGCGGGAGGCCCCATGGGGAGCAGTACTTC; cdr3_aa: CSATSSGRPHGEQYF
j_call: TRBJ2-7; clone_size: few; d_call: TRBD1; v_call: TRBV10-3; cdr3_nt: TGTGCCATCAGTGGGACCGGGACAGGACCCTCCTCCAGGTTC; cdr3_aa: CAISGTGTGPSSRF
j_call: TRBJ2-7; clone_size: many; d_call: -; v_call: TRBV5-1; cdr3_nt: TGCGCCAGCAGCTTGGCTGTAACCTCCTACGAGCAGTACTTC; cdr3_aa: CASSLAVTSYEQYF
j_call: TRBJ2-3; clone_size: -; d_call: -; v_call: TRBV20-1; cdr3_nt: TGCAGTGCAACGGGACGGGCAGATACGCAGTATTTT; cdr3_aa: CSATGRADTQYF
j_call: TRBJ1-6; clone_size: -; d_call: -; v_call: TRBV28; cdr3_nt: TGTGCCAGCAGTAATCTGAGGAGAGGGAATTCACCCCTCCACTTT; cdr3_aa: CASSNLRRGNSPLHF
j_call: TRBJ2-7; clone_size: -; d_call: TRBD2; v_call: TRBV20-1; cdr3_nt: TGCAGCGGACGCCTTAGCGGGAGACCCTACGAGCAGTACTTC; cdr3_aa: CSGRLSGRPYEQYF
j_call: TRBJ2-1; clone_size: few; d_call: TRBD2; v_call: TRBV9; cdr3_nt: TGTGCCAGCAGCGTAGGCCCTTTGGCTAGCGGTTACAATGAGCAGTTCTTC; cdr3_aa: CASSVGPLASGYNEQFF
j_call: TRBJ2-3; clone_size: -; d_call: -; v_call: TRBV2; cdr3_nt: TGTGCCAGCAGTCCTTGGGATACGCAGTATTTT; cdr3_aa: CASSPWDTQYF
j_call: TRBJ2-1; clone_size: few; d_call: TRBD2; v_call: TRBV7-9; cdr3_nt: TGTGCCAGCAGCCCCCCTTCGACTAGCGGAACTAAAAGCTCCTACAATGAGCAGTTCTTC; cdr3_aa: CASSPPSTSGTKSSYNEQFF
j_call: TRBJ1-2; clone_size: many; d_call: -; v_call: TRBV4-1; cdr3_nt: TGCGCCAGCAGCCAAGAAGTCGGCAGGGGAGATGGCTACACCTTC; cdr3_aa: CASSQEVGRGDGYTF
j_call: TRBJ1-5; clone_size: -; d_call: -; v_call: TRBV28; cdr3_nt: TGTGCCAGCAGTTTAGGAAAGAGGCCCCAGCATTTT; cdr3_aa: CASSLGKRPQHF
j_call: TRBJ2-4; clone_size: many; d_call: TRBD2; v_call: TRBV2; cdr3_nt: TGTGCCAGCAGGCAGACTAGCGGAGGGAACATTCAGTACTTC; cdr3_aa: CASRQTSGGNIQYF
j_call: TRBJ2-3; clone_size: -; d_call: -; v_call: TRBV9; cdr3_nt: TGTGCCAGCAGCGTAGCTTCTGCGTTAACAGATACGCAGTATTTT; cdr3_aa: CASSVASALTDTQYF
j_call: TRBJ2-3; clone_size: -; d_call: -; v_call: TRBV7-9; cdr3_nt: TGTGCCAGCAGCAAGCCTAGCGCCCTCGACCCCCTGCAGTATTTT; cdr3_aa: CASSKPSALDPLQYF
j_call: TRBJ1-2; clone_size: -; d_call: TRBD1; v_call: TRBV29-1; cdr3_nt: TGCAGCGTCGGGAAGGACAGGGGAAAGGATGGCTACACCTTC; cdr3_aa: CSVGKDRGKDGYTF
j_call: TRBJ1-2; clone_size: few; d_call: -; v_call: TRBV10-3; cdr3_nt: TGTGCCATCACCCAGGACCTTAACTATGGCTACACCTTC; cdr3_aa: CAITQDLNYGYTF
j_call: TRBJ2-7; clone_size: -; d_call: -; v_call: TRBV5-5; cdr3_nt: TGTGCCAGCAGCCCCCAGCGCACCGGGGAGCAGTACTTC; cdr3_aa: CASSPQRTGEQYF
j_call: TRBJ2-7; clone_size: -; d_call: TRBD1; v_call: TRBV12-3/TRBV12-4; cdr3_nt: TGTGCCAGCAGTGCCTCCGGGACAGGAACCTACGAGCAGTACTTC; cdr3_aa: CASSASGTGTYEQYF
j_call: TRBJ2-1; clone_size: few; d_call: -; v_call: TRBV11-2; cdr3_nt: TGTGCCAGCAGCCGGGCTAGCTACGGATTTTACAATGAGCAGTTCTTC; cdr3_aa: CASSRASYGFYNEQFF
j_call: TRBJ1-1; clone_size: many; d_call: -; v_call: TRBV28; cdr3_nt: TGTGCCAGCAGTCTCGCGAGGGGGATGGGAACTGAAGCTTTCTTT; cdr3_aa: CASSLARGMGTEAFF
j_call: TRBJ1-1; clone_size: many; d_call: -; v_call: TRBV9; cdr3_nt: TGTGCCAGCAGCGTCCGGACCAACACTGAAGCTTTCTTT; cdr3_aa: CASSVRTNTEAFF
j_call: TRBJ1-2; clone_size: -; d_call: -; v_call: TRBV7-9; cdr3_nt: TGTGCCAGCAGCTTACCGACACCGAACTATGGCTACACCTTC; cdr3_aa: CASSLPTPNYGYTF
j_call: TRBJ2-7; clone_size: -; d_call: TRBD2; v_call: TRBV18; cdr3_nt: TGTGCCAGCTCACCGAATCTAGCGGACTTCTCCTACGAGCAGTACTTC; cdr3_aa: CASSPNLADFSYEQYF
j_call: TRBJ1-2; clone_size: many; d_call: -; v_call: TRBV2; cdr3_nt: TGTGCCAGCAGCCTGAGACAGCCGCCTAACTATGGCTACACCTTC; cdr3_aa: CASSLRQPPNYGYTF
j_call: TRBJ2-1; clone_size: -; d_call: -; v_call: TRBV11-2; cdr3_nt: TGTGCCAGCAGCCCACGGCGGCGGGAGCAGTTCTTC; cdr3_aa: CASSPRRREQFF
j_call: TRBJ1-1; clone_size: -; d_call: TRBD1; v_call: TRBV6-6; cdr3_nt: TGTGCCAGCAGTTCCCAAACAGGGGAGACTGAAGCTTTCTTT; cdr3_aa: CASSSQTGETEAFF
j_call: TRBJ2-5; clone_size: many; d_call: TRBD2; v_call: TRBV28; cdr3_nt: TGTGCCAGCAGCCGGGGACTAGCGGGAGTCCCCGAGACCCAGTACTTC; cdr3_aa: CASSRGLAGVPETQYF
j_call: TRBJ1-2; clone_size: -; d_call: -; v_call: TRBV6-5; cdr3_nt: TGTGCCAGCAGTTACGGGGACACCAACTATGGCTACACCTTC; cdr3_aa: CASSYGDTNYGYTF
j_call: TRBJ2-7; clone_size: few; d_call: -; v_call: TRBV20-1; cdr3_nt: TGCAGTGCTAGGGACATCCAAAGGGACGAGCAGTACTTC; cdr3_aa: CSARDIQRDEQYF
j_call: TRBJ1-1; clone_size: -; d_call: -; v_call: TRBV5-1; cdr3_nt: TGCGCCAGCAGCCCCCCTGGGGGAGCTAACACTGAAGCTTTCTTT; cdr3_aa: CASSPPGGANTEAFF
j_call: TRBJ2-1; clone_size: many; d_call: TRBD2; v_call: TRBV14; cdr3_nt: TGTGCCAGCAGCCAAGCGGGACTAGCGGGTCCCGGAAGCTCCTACAATGAGCAGTTCTTC; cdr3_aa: CASSQAGLAGPGSSYNEQFF
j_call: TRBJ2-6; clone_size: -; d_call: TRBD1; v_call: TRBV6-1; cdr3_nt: TGTGCCAGCAGGGAGACAGGGAGCGGGGCCAACGTCCTGACTTTC; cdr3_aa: CASRETGSGANVLTF
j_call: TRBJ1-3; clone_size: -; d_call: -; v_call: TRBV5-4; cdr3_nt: TGTGCCAGCAGCCCGGGGGGGCCGAGCTCTGGAAACACCATATATTTT; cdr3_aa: CASSPGGPSSGNTIYF
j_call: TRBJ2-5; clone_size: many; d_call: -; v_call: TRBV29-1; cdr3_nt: TGCAGCGTTCTAGCGGAGACCCAGTACTTC; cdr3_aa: CSVLAETQYF
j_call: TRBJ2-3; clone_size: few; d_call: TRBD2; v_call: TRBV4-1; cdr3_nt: TGCGCCAGCAGCCCGAGGGGGCTAGCGGGAGGGCCCAACACAGATACGCAGTATTTT; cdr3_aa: CASSPRGLAGGPNTDTQYF
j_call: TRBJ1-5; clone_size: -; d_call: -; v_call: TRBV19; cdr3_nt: TGTGCCAGTAGTATATGGGAGGTGGGGGATCAGCCCCAGCATTTT; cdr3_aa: CASSIWEVGDQPQHF
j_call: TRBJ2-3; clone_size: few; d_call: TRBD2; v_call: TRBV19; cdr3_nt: TGTGCCAGTAGTAGTCCCAGCGGGAGGGATACGCAGTATTTT; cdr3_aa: CASSSPSGRDTQYF
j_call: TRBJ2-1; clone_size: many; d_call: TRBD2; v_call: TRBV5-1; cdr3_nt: TGCGCCAGCAGCCCGGGACTAGCGGGAGGGATGGAGCAGTTCTTC; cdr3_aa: CASSPGLAGGMEQFF
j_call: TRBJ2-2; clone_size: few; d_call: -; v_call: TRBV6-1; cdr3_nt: TGTGCCAGCAGGACTAACAAGGGGACCGGGGAGCTGTTTTTT; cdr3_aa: CASRTNKGTGELFF
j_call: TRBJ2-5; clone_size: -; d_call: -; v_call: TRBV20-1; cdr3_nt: TGCAGTGCAGGCAGAGGGGCCGTACAAGAGACCCAGTACTTC; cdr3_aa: CSAGRGAVQETQYF
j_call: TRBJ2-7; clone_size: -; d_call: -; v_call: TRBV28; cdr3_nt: TGTGCCAGCAGTTCAGGGGAGGGCGAGCAGTACTTC; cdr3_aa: CASSSGEGEQYF